This T cell receptor (beta chain) originates from a study of blood T cell repertoires in COVID-19 (dated by TCRdb to the early 2020s). For the wider study: Collaborator samples came from the United States, Italy and Spain and covered acute and convalescent phases of COVID-19. The material from the prospective study consisted of cDNA or gDNA derived from T cells, B-cell-depleted T cells, or PBMCs. Subjects who had been exposed to COVID-19, were actively infected with it, or had recovered from it provided the deeply sampled blood TCRbeta repertoires that made up the dataset. The repertoires were made available in a free public database intended to serve as a resource for research on the immune response to SARS-CoV-2. The samples were drawn from the first 160 participants of the ongoing ImmuneRACE study and from 950 to 1,500 subjects provided by 6 global collaborators. The sample metadata nearly always contained a de-identified subject ID, COVID-19 status, age in years and sex. Where available, HLA class I and class II types were taken from metadata supplied by the sample provider and were not determined by assay-based typing.

In the prospective study, participants were about 18 to 95 years old, resided in 25 or so geographic areas of the United States, and were enrolled through a virtual design. Cohort assignment in the prospective study relied on participant-reported clinical history from a screening survey and a study questionnaire. Recovered participants in ImmuneRACE Cohort 3 were defined by two consecutive negative NP/OP PCR tests, clearance by a healthcare professional, or resolution of symptoms. Each participant in the prospective study had whole blood, serum and a nasopharyngeal or oropharyngeal swab collected by mobile phlebotomists. Additional blood draws and questionnaires over a roughly two-month period could optionally be provided by prospective study participants. Blood samples from the prospective study were shipped frozen or at room temperature prior to DNA extraction. CDR1 and CDR2 were assigned from the germline V gene as SGHAT and FQNNGV. Inclusive of the bounding cysteine and phenylalanine, the CDR3 is 13 residues long. Solely the CDR3 DNA is kept, with 39 bases framed from the first base. A distance of 12 bases separates the germline ends of V and J, which lose 6 bases and 4 bases respectively.

The immunoSEQ Assay, a bias-controlled multiplex PCR, was used to amplify TCRbeta CDR3 regions from genomic DNA. The published analysis was carried out like this. Nucleated cell counts per sample were estimated from amplification of reference gene primers within the assay. Sequence reads were collapsed and filtered to measure the absolute abundance of every unique TCRbeta CDR3 rearrangement. For each sample, productive Simpson clonality was calculated by taking the square root of Simpson's diversity index across productive rearrangements. Entries here come from immuneACCESS through TCRdb and include only in-frame sequences with V and J called. Some clones fail to appear in such tables; in the studies checked, an unresolved V gene covers under half of the shortfall, and the cause of the remainder is unknown. The V and J calls and the clone size are those of that table, but D and trimming were determined from the DNA. Present in this sample are 300,000 or so clones, over 85% of which were seen just once. The ten largest clones represent roughly 2.5% of the sample.

Points on this clone: The clone's antigen remains unknown. Base-call qualities are not available, and no considerably larger clone is one nucleotide away.

Study-level results and caveats: How much clinical and demographic metadata was included differed by source and by participant, and the metadata was provided uncurated.

The chain is assembled from TRBV11-2 and TRBJ2-5, with TRBD2 tentatively as D gene (7 bases match). The clonotype originates from a man aged 55 to 69 who had recovered from COVID-19. The sample comprised PBMCs or T cells enriched from blood (not recorded which). The CDR3 corresponds to CASRPGGRETQYF. The bases read TGTGCCAGCAGACCCGGGGGGCGAGAGACCCAGTACTTC.